This T cell receptor (beta chain) appears in the sequencing data of a study of regulatory T cells in long-lasting Graves disease. This CDR3 has 15 amino acids. V dropped 2 bases and J dropped 4 bases, with 16 bases sitting between them. Germline V gene data show CDR1 as GTSNPN and CDR2 as SVGIG (reference sequence). Documented time point: newly diagnosed GD, antithyroid drugs for less than 3 months. Researchers made the TCR library from RNA that was extracted from PBMCs. Patients all came to the study from an endocrinology department in Xi'an, China. Details on this clonotype: Its antigen is not known.

Study findings and constraints: Persistent disease favored TRBV28, TRBJ1-2 and TRBJ2-5. Persistent patients shared 2,500 to 3,000 public clonotypes among themselves. Newly diagnosed patients shared fewer, at roughly 970.

Library construction for TCR beta used iRepertoire HTBI primers and Arm-PCR of CDR3 regions. MiXCR, applied by TCRdb to the multiplex PCR reads, yields one record per CDR3 protein. The repertoire holds about 370,000 distinct CDR3 sequences, with around 15% as singletons. The source material was peripheral blood mononuclear cells (PBMCs), sampled at new diagnosis, from a patient treated with antithyroid drugs. The chain links TRBV30 to TRBJ2-3, with unresolved D. The sequence was collected from a female donor with Graves disease. The CDR3 region is CAWSWSRAKADTQYF. DNA of the CDR3: TGTGCCTGGAGTTGGAGTAGGGCGAAAGCAGATACGCAGTATTTT.